Below are 18 T cell receptor beta chains sequenced from a single sample in a study of blood T cell repertoires in COVID-19. The method was immunoSEQ multiplex PCR; TCRdb's version includes in-frame clones alone and lacks a portion of them. The table lists about 320,000 clones, over 85% of them singletons, with approximately 2.5% in the top ten. The sample was PBMCs or T cells enriched from blood (not recorded which). These receptors were taken from a man between 60 and 75 years old who had recovered from COVID-19.

The chain is built from TRBV27 and TRBJ1-5; D gene uncertain. Germline V gene sequence: CDR1 MNHEY, CDR2 SMNVEV (reference sequence). Trimming removed 4 bases at V and 11 bases at J, with 15 bases between. This CDR3 contains 13 residues. The CDR3: CASSYRYLGAQHF. The CDR3 DNA reads as TGTGCCAGCAGTTACCGTTACCTCGGGGCCCAGCATTTT.

The chain uses TRBV28 and TRBJ2-1, with TRBD2 matching 9 bases. CDR1 and CDR2 (germline): MDHEN, SYDVKM. The CDR3 is 14 amino acids. Trimming removed 6 bases from V and 6 bases from J; junction bases left unmatched: 6. The CDR3 region has the DNA TGTGCCAGCAGGGCGGGAGGGCCTCTCAATGAGCAGTTCTTC. The encoded protein is CASRAGGPLNEQFF.

The V call is TRBV7-2, the J call TRBJ1-2, with a tentative D call TRBD1 (6 bases). From germline, CDR1 is SGHTA and CDR2 FQGNSA. V was cut by 5 bases and J by 2 bases, with 15 bases left in between. The CDR3 is made up of 15 amino acids. Written as DNA, the CDR3 is TGTGCCAGCAGCCTCAACGCGGGGGGCAACTATGGCTACACCTTC. This encodes CASSLNAGGNYGYTF.

This sequence joins TRBV12-5 and TRBJ2-7, with a tentative D call TRBD2 (6 bases). Looked up from germline, CDR1 is LGHNT and CDR2 is FRNRAP. CDR3 length equals 14 residues. Trimming took 5 bases from V and 2 from J, leaving 13 bases between them. CDR3 DNA: TGTGCTAGTGGTCCCCCGGGACTTCCCTACGAGCAGTACTTC. Encoded protein: CASGPPGLPYEQYF.

This chain joins TRBV6-5 and TRBJ1-1; weak D call: TRBD1 (6 bases). The CDR3 runs 13 residues. Germline loops: CDR1 MNHEY, CDR2 SVGAGI. With 11 bases removed from V and 1 base from J, the gap between germline ends came to 14 bases. CDR3 DNA sequence: TGTGCCGGCCGGGACAACCCGAACACTGAAGCTTTCTTT. This codes for CAGRDNPNTEAFF.

The chain uses TRBV4-3 and TRBJ1-5; 7 bases map to TRBD1. Losses at the gene ends were 0 bases for V and 0 bases for J; bases not matched to a gene: 2. Germline V gene lookup returns CDR1 LGHNA and CDR2 YSLEER. This CDR3 contains 16 residues. This CDR3 is CASSQDAGGSNQPQHF. CDR3 bases: TGCGCCAGCAGCCAAGATGCAGGGGGTAGCAATCAGCCCCAGCATTTT.

J is TRBJ1-2 and V is TRBV5-6; 12 bases are a match to TRBD1. V shed 2 bases and J 5 bases; nucleotides not matched to a gene: 10. This CDR3 is 17 amino acids long. Per germline, CDR1 SGHDT and CDR2 YYEEEE. The CDR3 is CASSFPPGQGARYGYTF. The CDR3 region has the DNA TGTGCCAGCAGCTTCCCTCCGGGACAGGGGGCTCGGTATGGCTACACCTTC.

This chain links TRBV3-1 (or the pseudogene TRBV3-2) with TRBJ2-2; 8 nucleotides line up with TRBD2. Germline CDR1 is LGHDT and CDR2 is YNNKEL (reference sequence). The CDR3 totals 19 residues. Unmatched junction bases numbered 14, after V lost 0 bases and J lost 5 bases. The CDR3 nucleotides read TGTGCCAGCAGCCAAGATGGCGGTTCGGCGGGAGGAAAGACCGGGGAGCTGTTTTTT. Translation gives CASSQDGGSAGGKTGELFF.

This chain connects TRBV5-1 to TRBJ2-1, with 9 nucleotides matching TRBD1. Trimming cost V 3 bases and J 7 bases; bases outside gene matches: 2. CDR1 SGHRS and CDR2 YFSETQ come from the germline V gene. The CDR3 sequence is 13 residues long. The CDR3 coding sequence is TGCGCCAGCAGCTCCGGGACAGGGAATGAGCAGTTCTTC. Translating it yields CASSSGTGNEQFF.

This clone was recorded a few times. The same CDR3 also results from other DNA sequences found in this sample. The rearrangement uses TRBV13 and TRBJ1-6; TRBD1 agrees at 9 bases. Unmatched junction bases numbered 6, after V lost 5 bases and J lost 10 bases. The CDR3 totals 14 residues. The germline gives CDR1 PRHDT, CDR2 FYEKMQ (reference sequence). The CDR3 spells CASSLTGTGSPLHF. CDR3 DNA: TGTGCCAGCAGCCTAACAGGGACAGGGTCACCCCTCCACTTT.

The CDR3 DNA follows: TGCGCCAGCAGCTTGCCAGGGCCCAATGAGCAGTTCTTC. Its translation: CASSLPGPNEQFF. This sequence joins TRBV5-1 and TRBJ2-1, with D tentatively TRBD1 (5 bases). Germline V gene data show CDR1 as SGHRS and CDR2 as YFSETQ. The CDR3 sequence is 13 residues long. The V end lost 1 base, the J end lost 6 bases, and 8 bases lay between the germline ends.

The chain couples TRBV5-1 to TRBJ1-2; perhaps TRBD1 as D (6 bases). Germline values: CDR1 SGHRS, CDR2 YFSETQ. V was cut by 2 bases and J by 2 bases, with 10 bases left in between. The CDR3 is 14 amino acids. In DNA, the CDR3 is TGCGCCAGCAGCTTACAGGGAGACAACTATGGCTACACCTTC. Encoded protein: CASSLQGDNYGYTF.

The chain links TRBV25-1 to TRBJ1-4; 10 nucleotides match TRBD1. Germline values: CDR1 MGHDK, CDR2 SYGVNS. The CDR3 is 14 amino acids. Trimming at V came to 7 bases and at J to 4 bases, leaving 3 bases not matched to a gene. As DNA, the CDR3 is TGTGCCAGCACCGGGACAGGGGTTAATGAAAAACTGTTTTTT. This translates into CASTGTGVNEKLFF.

In the case of this clone: The same CDR3 also results from other DNA sequences found in this sample. The V call is TRBV30, the J call TRBJ2-1; D perhaps matches TRBD2 (5 bases). The V and J ends lost 0 bases and 4 bases respectively, with 7 bases between them. The CDR3 runs 13 residues. CDR1 is GTSNPN, CDR2 SVGIG, per germline (reference sequence). CDR3 DNA sequence: TGTGCCTGGAGTGTACTAGGATACAATGAGCAGTTCTTC. Translated: CAWSVLGYNEQFF.

This clone was detected only once. The chain recombines TRBV6-6 with TRBJ1-2; D call uncertain. The CDR3 is 13 residues long. Trimming shortened V by 6 bases and J by 1 base, and 9 bases separated the two germline ends. CDR1 is MNHNY, CDR2 SVGAGI, per germline (reference sequence). CDR3 nucleotides: TGTGCCAGCAGGAACAAGTTTAACTATGGCTACACCTTC. This sequence encodes CASRNKFNYGYTF.

The chain couples TRBV7-3 to TRBJ2-4; TRBD1 agrees at 11 bases. The V gene's germline CDR1 is SGHTA and CDR2 FQGTGA. V shed 5 bases, J shed 8 bases, and the junction held 8 bases outside the gene matches. The CDR3 consists of 15 residues. The CDR3 spells CASSQGQGGLYIQYF. CDR3 coding DNA: TGTGCCAGCAGCCAGGGACAGGGGGGTCTATACATTCAGTACTTC.

This rearrangement joins TRBV3-1 (or the pseudogene TRBV3-2) to TRBJ2-2; D ambiguous. Germline CDR1 LGHDT, CDR2 YNNKEL (reference sequence). The V end lost 1 base, the J end lost 6 bases, and 12 bases lay between the germline ends. This CDR3 contains 15 residues. Here the CDR3 DNA reads TGTGCCAGCAGCCAAGCACAACTACGCGCCGGGGAGCTGTTTTTT. Its protein is CASSQAQLRAGELFF.

The chain recombines TRBV5-4 with TRBJ1-6, with TRBD1 as a possible D gene (5 bases). V shed 4 bases and J shed 5 bases, with 10 bases lying between them. The CDR3 totals 14 residues. Germline loops: CDR1 SGHNT, CDR2 YYREEE (reference sequence). CDR3 loop: CASSTRQNNSPLHF. For the CDR3, the DNA is TGTGCCAGCAGCACAAGACAGAATAATTCACCCCTCCACTTT.